This T cell receptor (beta chain) was captured by sequencing in a study of T cell changes during pregnancy in multiple sclerosis. This table comes from immunoSEQ multiplex PCR, and its TCRdb copy is limited to in-frame clones, with some not included. In the table there are around 59,000 clones, around 92% of which are singletons. The V gene lost 5 bases and the J gene lost 13 bases, with 15 bases spanning the gap. This CDR3 spans 12 amino acids. Germline CDR1 is MNHNY and CDR2 is SVGAGI (reference sequence). The chain employs TRBV6-6 and TRBJ2-4; D is possibly TRBD1 (6 bases). This material consisted of peripheral blood, taken in the first trimester of pregnancy. This TCR was sampled from a female donor with multiple sclerosis, enrolled in a pregnancy study. The CDR3 loop reads CASSAPGTPQYF. The CDR3, as DNA: TGTGCCAGCAGTGCACCCGGGACACCGCAGTACTTC.